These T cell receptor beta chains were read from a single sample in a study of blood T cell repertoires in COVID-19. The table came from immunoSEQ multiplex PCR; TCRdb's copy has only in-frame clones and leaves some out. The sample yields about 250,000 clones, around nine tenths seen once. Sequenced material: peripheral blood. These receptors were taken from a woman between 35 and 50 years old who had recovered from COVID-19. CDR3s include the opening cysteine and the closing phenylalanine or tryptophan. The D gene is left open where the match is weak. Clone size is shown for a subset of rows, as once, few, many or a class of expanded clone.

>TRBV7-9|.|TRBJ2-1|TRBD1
CASTAGRGRDNEQFF
TGTGCCAGCACCGCTGGCAGGGGGCGGGACAATGAGCAGTTCTTC
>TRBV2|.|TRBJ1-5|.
CASSPTGSNQPQHF
TGTGCCAGCAGCCCCACAGGCAGCAATCAGCCCCAGCATTTT
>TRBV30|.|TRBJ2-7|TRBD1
CARQGDGPYEQYF
TGTGCCCGCCAGGGGGACGGACCCTACGAGCAGTACTTC
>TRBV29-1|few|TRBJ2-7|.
CSVGTTMYEQYF
TGCAGCGTTGGGACTACGATGTACGAGCAGTACTTC
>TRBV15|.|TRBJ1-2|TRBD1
CATSGPRQGNYGYTF
TGTGCCACCAGCGGACCCCGACAGGGAAACTATGGCTACACCTTC
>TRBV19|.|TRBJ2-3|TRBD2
CASNQGPGGTQYF
TGTGCCAGTAACCAGGGACCGGGGGGTACGCAGTATTTT
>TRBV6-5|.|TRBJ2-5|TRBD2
CASRRTSGTQETQYF
TGTGCCAGCAGGCGGACTAGCGGGACCCAAGAGACCCAGTACTTC
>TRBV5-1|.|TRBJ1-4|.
CASSLGGPTNEKLFF
TGCGCCAGCAGCTTGGGCGGCCCAACTAATGAAAAACTGTTTTTT
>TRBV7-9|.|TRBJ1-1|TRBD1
CASTPTGAHTEAFF
TGTGCCAGCACCCCGACAGGGGCCCACACTGAAGCTTTCTTT
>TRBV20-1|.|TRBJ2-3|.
CSARLTDTQYF
TGCAGTGCTAGACTAACAGATACGCAGTATTTT
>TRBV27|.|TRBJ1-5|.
CASGWQSNQPQHF
TGTGCCAGCGGCTGGCAGAGCAATCAGCCCCAGCATTTT
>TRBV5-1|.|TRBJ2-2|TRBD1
CASSTGTGATGELFF
TGCGCCAGCAGCACCGGGACAGGGGCCACCGGGGAGCTGTTTTTT
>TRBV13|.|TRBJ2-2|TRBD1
CASSFPPTGTNTGELFF
TGTGCCAGCAGCTTCCCTCCGACAGGGACGAACACCGGGGAGCTGTTTTTT
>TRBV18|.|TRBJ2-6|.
CASSPQGKRANVLTF
TGTGCCAGCTCACCCCAGGGGAAGAGGGCCAACGTCCTGACTTTC
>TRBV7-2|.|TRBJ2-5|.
CASSFQSSAQETQYF
TGTGCCAGCAGCTTCCAGTCTAGCGCGCAAGAGACCCAGTACTTC
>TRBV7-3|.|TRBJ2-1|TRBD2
CASSTSGYNEQFF
TGTGCCAGCAGCACTAGCGGCTACAATGAGCAGTTCTTC
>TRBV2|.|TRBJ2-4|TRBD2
CASRGGPLAAQTGDIQYF
TGTGCCAGCAGGGGGGGCCCACTAGCGGCCCAAACGGGGGACATTCAGTACTTC
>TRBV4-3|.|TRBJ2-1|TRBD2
CASSQGGGRARDEQFF
TGCGCCAGCAGCCAAGGGGGCGGGAGGGCGCGGGATGAGCAGTTCTTC
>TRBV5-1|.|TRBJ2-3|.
CASSLAGGFTDTQYF
TGCGCCAGCAGCTTGGCCGGGGGTTTCACAGATACGCAGTATTTT
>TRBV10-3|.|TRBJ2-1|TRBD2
CAISESGGGYNEQFF
TGTGCCATCAGTGAGTCGGGCGGGGGCTACAATGAGCAGTTCTTC
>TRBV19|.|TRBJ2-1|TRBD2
CASSWGLAANEQFF
TGTGCCAGTAGTTGGGGACTAGCGGCCAATGAGCAGTTCTTC
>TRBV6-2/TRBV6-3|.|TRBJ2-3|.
CASSYPTTGQRSTDTQYF
TGTGCCAGCAGTTACCCCACCACTGGGCAGCGGAGCACAGATACGCAGTATTTT
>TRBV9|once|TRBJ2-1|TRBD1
CASSDRDRDNEQFF
TGTGCCAGCAGCGACCGGGACAGGGACAATGAGCAGTTCTTC
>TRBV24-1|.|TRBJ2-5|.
CATAQADGTQYF
TGTGCCACCGCCCAAGCGGACGGGACCCAGTACTTC
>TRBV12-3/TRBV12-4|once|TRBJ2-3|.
CASSQGDTQYF
TGTGCCAGCTCTCAGGGAGATACGCAGTATTTT
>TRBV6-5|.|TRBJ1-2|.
CASSPGFFGYTF
TGTGCCAGCAGCCCAGGATTTTTTGGCTACACCTTC
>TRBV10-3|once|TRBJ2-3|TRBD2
CAISQPPPSGRGADTQYF
TGTGCCATCAGCCAACCCCCCCCTAGCGGGAGGGGTGCAGATACGCAGTATTTT
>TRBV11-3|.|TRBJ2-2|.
CASSPRQWGNTGELFF
TGTGCCAGCAGCCCAAGACAGTGGGGGAACACCGGGGAGCTGTTTTTT
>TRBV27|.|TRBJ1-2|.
CASSRGGLYGYTF
TGTGCCAGCTCCCGGGGGGGGTTATATGGCTACACCTTC
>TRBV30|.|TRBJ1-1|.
CAWANTEAFF
TGTGCCTGGGCAAACACTGAAGCTTTCTTT
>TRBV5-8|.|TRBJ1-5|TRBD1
CASSPPSGQGGTNQPQHF
TGTGCCAGCAGCCCCCCCTCAGGACAGGGGGGCACCAATCAGCCCCAGCATTTT
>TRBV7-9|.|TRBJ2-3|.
CASSLGSDLGGGF
TGTGCCAGCAGCTTAGGCTCCGACTTGGGAGGGGGATTT
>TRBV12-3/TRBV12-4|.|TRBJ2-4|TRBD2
CASSPGGSLSYF
TGTGCCAGCAGTCCCGGGGGGTCTTTGTCGTACTTC
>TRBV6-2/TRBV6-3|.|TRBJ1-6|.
CASSYRLAGDSPLHF
TGTGCCAGCAGTTACCGACTTGCGGGGGATTCACCCCTCCACTTT
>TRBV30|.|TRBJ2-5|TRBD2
CAWSGTSGQETQYF
TGTGCCTGGAGTGGGACTAGCGGCCAAGAGACCCAGTACTTC
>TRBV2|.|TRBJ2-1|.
CASSSVGSPYNEQFF
TGTGCCAGCAGTTCCGTCGGGAGTCCCTACAATGAGCAGTTCTTC
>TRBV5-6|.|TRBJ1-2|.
CASSWGSTGPANYGYTF
TGTGCCAGCAGCTGGGGAAGTACAGGGCCGGCTAACTATGGCTACACCTTC
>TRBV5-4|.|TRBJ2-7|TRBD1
CASSSVDRVNYEQYF
TGTGCCAGCAGCTCGGTTGACAGGGTCAACTACGAGCAGTACTTC
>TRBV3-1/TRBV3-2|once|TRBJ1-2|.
CASSQVWQGDYGYTF
TGTGCCAGCAGCCAAGTGTGGCAGGGCGACTATGGCTACACCTTC
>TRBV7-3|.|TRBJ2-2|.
CASSPSAGGELFF
TGTGCCAGCAGCCCTAGTGCGGGCGGGGAGCTGTTTTTT
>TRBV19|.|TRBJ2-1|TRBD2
CASSGTSYNEQFF
TGTGCCAGTAGTGGGACTAGTTACAATGAGCAGTTCTTC
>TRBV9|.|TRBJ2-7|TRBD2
CASSPAGGRVYEQYF
TGTGCCAGCAGCCCTGCTGGCGGGAGGGTCTACGAGCAGTACTTC
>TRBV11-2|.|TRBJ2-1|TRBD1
CASSRTGGESRVAFF
TGTGCCAGCAGCCGGACAGGGGGCGAATCGAGGGTGGCGTTCTTC
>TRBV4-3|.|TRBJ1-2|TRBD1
CASSQVAIGTGYGYTF
TGCGCCAGCAGCCAAGTGGCGATCGGGACAGGCTATGGCTACACCTTC
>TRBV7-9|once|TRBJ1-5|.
CASSPESWNQPQHF
TGTGCCAGCAGCCCCGAGAGTTGGAATCAGCCCCAGCATTTT
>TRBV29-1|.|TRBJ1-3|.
CSVEWQGVAGNTIYF
TGCAGCGTTGAATGGCAGGGTGTCGCCGGAAACACCATATATTTT
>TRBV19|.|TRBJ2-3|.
CASTPGGTHTDTQYF
TGTGCCAGTACCCCGGGCGGGACCCACACAGATACGCAGTATTTT
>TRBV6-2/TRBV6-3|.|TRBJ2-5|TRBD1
CASSYHQGALKETQYF
TGTGCCAGCAGTTACCACCAGGGGGCGTTGAAAGAGACCCAGTACTTC
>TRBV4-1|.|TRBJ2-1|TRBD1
CASSPVRGPGENEQFF
TGCGCCAGCAGCCCAGTAAGGGGGCCGGGTGAGAATGAGCAGTTCTTC
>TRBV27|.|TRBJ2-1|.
CASSPPDQGPNEQFF
TGTGCCAGCAGTCCCCCCGACCAGGGCCCTAATGAGCAGTTCTTC
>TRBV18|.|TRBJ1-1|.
CASSPPYSLAFF
TGTGCCAGCTCACCCCCCTACTCCTTGGCTTTCTTT
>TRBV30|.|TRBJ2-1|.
CAWSPSAVEQFF
TGTGCCTGGAGCCCCAGTGCGGTTGAGCAGTTCTTC